This T cell receptor beta chain appears in the sequencing data of a study of early T cells in non-severe SARS-CoV-2 infection. The protocol attached unique molecular identifiers to individual cDNA molecules. A single record per CDR3 protein comes from TCRdb applying MiXCR to the 5' RACE reads. The sample yields 45,000 to 65,000 distinct CDR3 sequences, over 8% seen once. V gave up 5 bases and J gave up 4 bases; unmatched junction bases: 5. Germline-derived CDR1 and CDR2 are SGHRS and YFSETQ. This CDR3 comprises 15 residues. The chain combines TRBV5-1 with TRBJ2-2, with 10 nucleotides matching TRBD2. Sequenced input: whole blood. The clonotype was recovered from an adult who was a healthcare worker with PCR-confirmed SARS-CoV-2 infection or an uninfected control (not recorded which). The CDR3 bases are TGCGCCAGCAGGAGAGCGGGAGGGCCCACCGGGGAGCTGTTTTTT. It encodes CASRRAGGPTGELFF.